This T cell receptor beta chain was captured in a study of control samples from healthy donors and cancer patients. Method: immunoSEQ multiplex PCR; TCRdb's copy keeps in-frame clones and lacks some. The sample shows 85,000 to 95,000 clones, roughly 78% of them seen only once. The sample holds a few counts of this clone. The CDR3 is 14 amino acids. The germline gives CDR1 KGHSH, CDR2 LQKENI. V was trimmed by 2 bases and J by 1 base, leaving 8 bases between them. This TCR was recovered from a woman aged 60 to 75 in good health. The sample comprised blood. This chain joins TRBV18 and TRBJ1-1; D call uncertain. In DNA, the CDR3 is TGTGCCAGCTCACCATACCCTAGGAACACTGAAGCTTTCTTT. It specifies CASSPYPRNTEAFF.